This T cell receptor (beta chain) was documented in a study of metastatic and nonmetastatic thyroid tumors (dated by TCRdb to 2020 to 2022). General notes on the study: Repertoires from peripheral blood and from tumor or nodule tissue samples of malignant and benign thyroid patients were compared. The research as a whole found: TCR beta diversity was reported as significantly higher in malignant tumors than in benign nodules, in both blood and tumor samples.

No patient had received any treatment before thyroid surgery. Patient clinical samples collected from the early 2010s to the late 2010s were retrospectively analysed using T-cell receptor beta sequencing. Preparation of the library involved PCR. Sequencing took place on an Illumina HiSeq 4000. The TCR beta-chain CDR3 region of each patient was profiled by high-throughput sequencing. The authors' analysis ran thus. CDR3 differences across clinicopathological groups were used to build a classifier for discriminating distant-metastatic papillary thyroid cancer patients. To measure repertoire diversity the researchers used the Shannon index, while the Morisita-Horn index served to gauge how similar the tumor and blood repertoires were. TCRdb reran the public reads through fastp at Q25 and MiXCR, keeping productive beta chains. These V and J calls are TCRdb output, not the study's own analysis. The sample table lists about 30,000 clones, approximately 17% of them with a count of one. The ten most abundant clones make up roughly 4.2% of the sample.

This clone was seen ten or more times. Its antigen remains unidentified. Base qualities are missing; no much larger clone stands one base away. The CDR3 covers 17 residues, taking in both the cysteine and the phenylalanine. The kept DNA is CDR3 alone, 51 bases in frame from the first base. The junction shows trimming of 5 bases on V and 0 bases on J, plus 16 bases between the germline ends. The germline V gene yields MDHEN for CDR1 and SYDVKM for CDR2. Rearrangement joined TRBV28 to TRBJ1-4; no D gene is confidently identified. The receptor was derived from a female donor with papillary thyroid cancer or a benign thyroid nodule (not recorded which). Some clones in this sample may be carry-over from other donors' samples. The sequencing sample was made of blood. The encoded CDR3 is CASSPAGRGATNEKLFF. The nucleotides are TGTGCCAGCAGTCCGGCGGGTAGAGGAGCAACTAATGAAAAACTGTTTTTT.